This TCR beta chain was observed in a study of blood T cell repertoires in COVID-19. About the study: Samples taken during acute and convalescent COVID-19 were collected in the United States, Italy and Spain. T cells, B-cell-depleted T cells, or PBMCs supplied cDNA or gDNA.

Germline-derived CDR1 and CDR2 are LNHDA and SQIVND (reference sequence). This CDR3 has 14 residues. V was pared by 3 bases and J by 6 bases, with 12 bases between. Original processing methods: How many nucleated cells were present was estimated from reference gene primer amplification. Here immunoSEQ multiplex PCR was the method, and the copy in TCRdb shows in-frame clones only, minus some. V and J calls and clone size come straight from that table; D and trimming were deduced from the DNA. The profile shows 150,000 or so clones, 74% of them singletons. This chain joins TRBV19 and TRBJ1-5; perhaps TRBD1 as D (5 bases). The sequenced sample consisted of peripheral blood. This TCR derives from a woman over 75 with acute or convalescent COVID-19. CDR3 protein: CASSILGGLQPQHF. The CDR3, as DNA: TGTGCCAGTAGTATTTTGGGGGGTCTTCAGCCCCAGCATTTT.